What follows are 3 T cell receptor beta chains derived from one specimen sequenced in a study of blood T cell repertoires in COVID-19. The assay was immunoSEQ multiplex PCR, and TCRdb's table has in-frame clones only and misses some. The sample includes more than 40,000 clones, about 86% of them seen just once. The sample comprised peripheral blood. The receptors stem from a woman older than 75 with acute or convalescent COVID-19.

The CDR3: CASSPTSGALNTGELFF. In DNA, the CDR3 is TGTGCCAGCAGCCCGACCAGCGGGGCGCTGAACACCGGGGAGCTGTTTTTT. The V gene is TRBV5-4, the J gene TRBJ2-2; 7 nucleotides match TRBD2. There are 17 residues in the CDR3. Trimming took 4 bases from V and 1 from J; bases not matched to a gene: 10. CDR1 and CDR2 (germline): SGHNT, YYREEE (reference sequence).

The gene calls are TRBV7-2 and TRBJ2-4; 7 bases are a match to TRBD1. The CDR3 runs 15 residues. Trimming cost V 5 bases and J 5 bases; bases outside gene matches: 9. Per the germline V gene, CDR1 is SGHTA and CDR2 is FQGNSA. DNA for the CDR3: TGTGCCAGCAGCCCCCGACAGGGTTTCCAAAACATTCAGTACTTC. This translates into CASSPRQGFQNIQYF.

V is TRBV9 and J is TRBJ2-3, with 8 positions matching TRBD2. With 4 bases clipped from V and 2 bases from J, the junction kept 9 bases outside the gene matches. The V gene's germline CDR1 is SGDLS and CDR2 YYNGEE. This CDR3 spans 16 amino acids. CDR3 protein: CASSPGRGGPTDTQYF. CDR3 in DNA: TGTGCCAGCAGCCCAGGCCGGGGGGGCCCCACAGATACGCAGTATTTT. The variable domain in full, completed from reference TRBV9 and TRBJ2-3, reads DSGVTQTPKHLITATGQRVTLRCSPRSGDLSVYWYQQSLDQGLQFLIQYYNGEERAKGNILERFSAQQFPDLHSELNLSSLELGDSALYFCASSPGRGGPTDTQYFGPGTRLTVL.